This T cell receptor (beta chain) is drawn from a study of T-cell reconstitution after alpha-beta-depleted transplantation in children. Findings and limits, study-wide: Expanded clones from the graft, numbering several hundred, reportedly supplied alpha-beta T cells about two months after transplant. Counts and diversity of T cells one year after transplant came mostly from newly produced T cells. The study traced high day-60 TCRbeta diversity in some patients to surviving recipient T cells and thymic progenitors.

Using unique molecular identifiers, the investigators prepared the TCRbeta library. TCRdb itself ran the PCR reads through MiXCR, one entry per CDR3 protein. In the table there are about a million distinct CDR3 sequences, about 30% of which are singletons. The CDR3 loop spans 14 amino acids. Trimming removed 11 bases at V and 3 bases at J, with 16 bases between. The germline V gene encodes CDR1 KGHDR and CDR2 SFDVKD. This clonotype turned up a few times. Its specificity is not known. Specimen: PBMCs, mostly from graft donor cells, collected 360 days after TCRalphabeta/CD19-depleted stem cell transplant. This TCR was sampled from a boy in the first two years of life who had a stem cell transplant for SCID, so the T cells may come from the graft donor. The chain recombines TRBV24-1 with TRBJ1-5; tentative D call: TRBD1 (6 bases). CDR3 in DNA: TGTGCCAATCAGACACAGGGCCCCAATCAGCCCCAGCATTTT. Amino acid sequence: CANQTQGPNQPQHF.